These 5 T cell receptor beta chains were all obtained from the same sample, sequenced in a study of blood T cell repertoires in COVID-19. Generated by immunoSEQ multiplex PCR, the TCRdb table keeps only in-frame clones and is missing some. The data hold about 320,000 clones, with approximately 85% observed a single time. What was sequenced was peripheral blood. The receptor source for this set is a human donor in a cohort sampled during active COVID-19.

This rearrangement joins TRBV28 to TRBJ1-2; possible D gene TRBD1, 6 bases. The CDR3 has 12 amino acids. Trimming left V 5 bases short and J 5 bases short, with 9 bases between. Per germline, CDR1 MDHEN and CDR2 SYDVKM. CDR3 region: CASSRTAYGYTF. The CDR3 coding sequence is TGTGCCAGCAGTCGGACAGCATATGGCTACACCTTC.

The sample holds a few counts of this clone. The chain links TRBV29-1 to TRBJ2-2; 9 bases align to TRBD1. The CDR3 has 13 residues. The V and J ends lost 7 bases and 3 bases, in that order; junction bases with no gene match: 3. Germline CDR1 SQVTM, CDR2 ANQGSEA. In DNA form, the CDR3 reads TGCAGCGGTCGGGACAGGGACACCGGGGAGCTGTTTTTT. This gives the protein CSGRDRDTGELFF.

The genes are TRBV19 and TRBJ2-7; the match to TRBD1 covers 8 bases. V lost 3 bases to trimming and J lost 2 bases; unmatched junction nucleotides: 9. Per the germline V gene, CDR1 is LNHDA and CDR2 is SQIVND (reference sequence). The CDR3 contains 16 residues. The CDR3 loop reads CASSIAPVTGAYEQYF. For the CDR3, the DNA is TGTGCCAGTAGTATCGCCCCCGTGACAGGGGCCTACGAGCAGTACTTC. Full variable domain (missing parts from reference TRBV19 and TRBJ2-7): DGGITQSPKYLFRKEGQNVTLSCEQNLNHDAMYWYRQDPGQGLRLIYYSQIVNDFQKGDIAEGYSVSREKKESFPLTVTSAQKNPTAFYLCASSIAPVTGAYEQYFGPGTRLTVT.

The chain couples TRBV19 to TRBJ2-3; 8 nucleotides line up with TRBD2. This CDR3 has 14 residues. CDR1 is LNHDA and CDR2 is SQIVND in the germline V gene (reference sequence). The junction had 6 bases not matched to a gene; V was cut back by 4 bases and J by 6 bases. The CDR3 bases are TGTGCCAGTAGTACCACGGGACTAGTTGATACGCAGTATTTT. Translated, it gives CASSTTGLVDTQYF. Variable domain in full (rest from reference TRBV19 and TRBJ2-3): DGGITQSPKYLFRKEGQNVTLSCEQNLNHDAMYWYRQDPGQGLRLIYYSQIVNDFQKGDIAEGYSVSREKKESFPLTVTSAQKNPTAFYLCASSTTGLVDTQYFGPGTRLTVL.

The chain carries TRBV14 and TRBJ1-5; 7 nucleotides match TRBD1. The CDR3 is 18 amino acids. V lost 1 base to trimming and J lost 7 bases; unmatched junction nucleotides: 16. Germline loops: CDR1 SGHDN, CDR2 FVKESK. CDR3 residues: CASSQVQMRGLSWQPQHF. CDR3 DNA sequence: TGTGCCAGCAGCCAAGTGCAGATGAGGGGGCTAAGTTGGCAGCCCCAGCATTTT.